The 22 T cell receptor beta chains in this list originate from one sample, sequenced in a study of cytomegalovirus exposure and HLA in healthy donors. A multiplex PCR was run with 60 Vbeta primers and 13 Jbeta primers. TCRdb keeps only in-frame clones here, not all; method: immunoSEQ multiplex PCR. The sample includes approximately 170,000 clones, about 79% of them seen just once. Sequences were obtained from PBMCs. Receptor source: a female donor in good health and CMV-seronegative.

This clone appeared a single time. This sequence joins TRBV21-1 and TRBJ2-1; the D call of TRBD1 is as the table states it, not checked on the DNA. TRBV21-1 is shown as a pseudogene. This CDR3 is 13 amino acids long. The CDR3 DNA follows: TGTGCCAGCATCGGAGCAGGGGCTAACGGGCAGTTCTTC. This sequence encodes CASIGAGANGQFF.

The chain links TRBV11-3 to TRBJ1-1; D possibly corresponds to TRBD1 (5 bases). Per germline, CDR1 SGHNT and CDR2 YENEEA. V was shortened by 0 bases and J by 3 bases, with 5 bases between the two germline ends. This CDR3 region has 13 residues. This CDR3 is CASSLEGDTEAFF. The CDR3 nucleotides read TGTGCCAGCAGCTTAGAAGGGGACACTGAAGCTTTCTTT.

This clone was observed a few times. CDR3 residues: CAWSSGRSYEQYF. CDR3 DNA: TGTGCCTGGTCTAGCGGGCGATCCTACGAGCAGTACTTC. The V gene is TRBV30, the J gene TRBJ2-7, with 8 bases fitting TRBD2. The CDR3 sequence is 13 residues long. The V gene's germline CDR1 is GTSNPN and CDR2 SVGIG (reference sequence). V lost 5 bases, J lost 1 base, and 4 bases stayed unmatched.

CDR3 bases: TGCAGCGTTGACACTAGCGAGTACAATGAGCAGTTCTTC. Amino acids: CSVDTSEYNEQFF. The chain recombines TRBV29-1 with TRBJ2-1, with 7 positions matching TRBD2. Germline V gene lookup returns CDR1 SQVTM and CDR2 ANQGSEA. V lost 3 bases to trimming and J lost 4 bases; unmatched junction nucleotides: 3. The CDR3 contains 13 residues.

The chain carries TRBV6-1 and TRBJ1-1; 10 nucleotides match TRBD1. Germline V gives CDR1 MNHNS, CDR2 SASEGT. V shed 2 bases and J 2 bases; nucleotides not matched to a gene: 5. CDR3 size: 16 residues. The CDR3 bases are TGTGCCAGCAGTGAATCCGGGACAGGGGCTAACACTGAAGCTTTCTTT. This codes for CASSESGTGANTEAFF.

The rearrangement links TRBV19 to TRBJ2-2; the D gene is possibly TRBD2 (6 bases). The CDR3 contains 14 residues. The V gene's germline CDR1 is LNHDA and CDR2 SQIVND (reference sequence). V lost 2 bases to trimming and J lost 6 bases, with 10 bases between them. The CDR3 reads CASSIIGGAGELFF. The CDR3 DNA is TGTGCCAGTAGTATAATCGGGGGTGCCGGGGAGCTGTTTTTT.

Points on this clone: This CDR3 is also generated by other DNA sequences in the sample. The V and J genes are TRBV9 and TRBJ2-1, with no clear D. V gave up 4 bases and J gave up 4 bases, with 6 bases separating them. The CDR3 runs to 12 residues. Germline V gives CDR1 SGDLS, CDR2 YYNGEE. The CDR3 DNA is TGTGCCAGCAGCCTGACTTACAATGAGCAGTTCTTC. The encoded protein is CASSLTYNEQFF.

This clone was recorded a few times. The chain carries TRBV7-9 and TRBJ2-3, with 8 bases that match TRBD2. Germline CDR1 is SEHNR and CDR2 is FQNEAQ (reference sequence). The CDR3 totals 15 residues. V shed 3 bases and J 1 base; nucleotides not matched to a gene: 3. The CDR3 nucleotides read TGTGCCAGCAGCTTGGGAGCGGGGGGCACAGATACGCAGTATTTT. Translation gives CASSLGAGGTDTQYF.

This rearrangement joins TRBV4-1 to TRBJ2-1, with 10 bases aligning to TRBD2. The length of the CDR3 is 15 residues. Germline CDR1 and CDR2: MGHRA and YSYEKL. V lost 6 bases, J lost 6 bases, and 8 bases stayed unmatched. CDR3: CASSLSGGAVNEQFF. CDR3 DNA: TGCGCCAGCAGTCTGAGCGGGGGGGCCGTCAATGAGCAGTTCTTC.

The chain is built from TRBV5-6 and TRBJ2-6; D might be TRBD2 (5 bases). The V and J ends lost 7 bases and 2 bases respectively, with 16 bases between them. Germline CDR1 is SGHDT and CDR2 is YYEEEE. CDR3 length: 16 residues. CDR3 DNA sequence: TGTGCCAGCTCACAAACCGGGGTGACTGGGGCCAACGTCCTGACTTTC. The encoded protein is CASSQTGVTGANVLTF. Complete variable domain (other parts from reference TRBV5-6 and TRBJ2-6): DAGVTQSPTHLIKTRGQQVTLRCSPKSGHDTVSWYQQALGQGPQFIFQYYEEEERQRGNFPDRFSGHQFPNYSSELNVNALLLGDSALYLCASSQTGVTGANVLTFGAGSRLTVL.

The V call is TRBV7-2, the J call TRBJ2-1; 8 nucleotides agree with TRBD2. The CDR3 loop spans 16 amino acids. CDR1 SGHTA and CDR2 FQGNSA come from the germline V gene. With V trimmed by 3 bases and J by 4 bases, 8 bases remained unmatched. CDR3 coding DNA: TGTGCCAGCAGCTTCGCTGGCGGGGGGTTTTACAATGAGCAGTTCTTC. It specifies CASSFAGGGFYNEQFF.

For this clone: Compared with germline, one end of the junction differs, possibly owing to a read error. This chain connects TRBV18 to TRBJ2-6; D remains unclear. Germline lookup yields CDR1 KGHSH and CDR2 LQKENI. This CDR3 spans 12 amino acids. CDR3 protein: CASSPVANGLTF. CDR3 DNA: TGTGCCAGCTCACCCGTCGCCAACGGCCTGACTTTC.

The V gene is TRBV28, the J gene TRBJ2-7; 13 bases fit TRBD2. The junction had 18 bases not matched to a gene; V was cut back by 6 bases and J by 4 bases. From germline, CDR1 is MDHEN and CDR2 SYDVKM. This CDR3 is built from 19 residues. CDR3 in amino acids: CASRKASGTSGTAKYEQYF. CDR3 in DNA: TGTGCCAGCAGGAAGGCCTCCGGGACTAGCGGGACCGCTAAATACGAGCAGTACTTC.

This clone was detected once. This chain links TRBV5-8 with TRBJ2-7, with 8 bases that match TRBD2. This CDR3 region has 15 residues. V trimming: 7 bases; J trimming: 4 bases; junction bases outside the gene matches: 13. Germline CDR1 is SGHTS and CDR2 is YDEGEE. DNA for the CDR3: TGTGCCAGCTACTCACCCGGGAGGGCGATTTACGAGCAGTACTTC. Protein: CASYSPGRAIYEQYF.

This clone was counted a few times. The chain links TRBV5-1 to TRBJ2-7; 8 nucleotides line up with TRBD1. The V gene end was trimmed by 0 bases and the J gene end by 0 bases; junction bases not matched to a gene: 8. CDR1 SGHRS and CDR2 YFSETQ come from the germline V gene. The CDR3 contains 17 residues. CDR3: CASSLGGTGGISYEQYF. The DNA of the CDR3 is TGCGCCAGCAGCTTGGGAGGTACAGGGGGGATCTCCTACGAGCAGTACTTC.

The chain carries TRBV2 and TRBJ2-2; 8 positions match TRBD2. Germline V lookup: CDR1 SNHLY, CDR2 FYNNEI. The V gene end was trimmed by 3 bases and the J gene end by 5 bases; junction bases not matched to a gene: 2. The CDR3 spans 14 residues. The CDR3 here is CASSESSGTGELFF. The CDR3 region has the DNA TGTGCCAGCAGTGAGTCTAGCGGGACCGGGGAGCTGTTTTTT.

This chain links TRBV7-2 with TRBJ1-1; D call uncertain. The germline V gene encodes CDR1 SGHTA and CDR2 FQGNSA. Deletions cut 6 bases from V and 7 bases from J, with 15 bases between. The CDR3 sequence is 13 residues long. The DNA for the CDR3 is TGTGCCAGCAGGTCTAACCCCGGGTTTGAAGCTTTCTTT. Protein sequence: CASRSNPGFEAFF.

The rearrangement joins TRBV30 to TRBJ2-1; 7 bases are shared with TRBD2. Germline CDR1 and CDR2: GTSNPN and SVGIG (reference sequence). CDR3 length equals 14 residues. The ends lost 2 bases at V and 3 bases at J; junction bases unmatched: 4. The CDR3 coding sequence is TGTGCCTGGAGTCGGGGCGGGGGCTACAATGAGCAGTTCTTC. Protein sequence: CAWSRGGGYNEQFF.

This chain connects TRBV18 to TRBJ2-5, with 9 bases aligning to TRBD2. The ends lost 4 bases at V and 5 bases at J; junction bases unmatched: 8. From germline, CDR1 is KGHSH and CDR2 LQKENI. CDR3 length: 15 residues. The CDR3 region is CASSRSLAGRETQYF. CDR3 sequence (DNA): TGTGCCAGCTCACGGTCGCTAGCGGGACGTGAGACCCAGTACTTC.

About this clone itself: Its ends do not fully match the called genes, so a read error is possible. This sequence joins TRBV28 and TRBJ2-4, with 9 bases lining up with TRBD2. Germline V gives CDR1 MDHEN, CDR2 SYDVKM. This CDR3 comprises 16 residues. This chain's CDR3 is CAIVRDVGLAKNSQYF. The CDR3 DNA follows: TGTGCCATCGTCCGGGACGTGGGACTAGCCAAAAACAGTCAGTACTTC.

CDR3 bases: TGTGCCAGCAGCCAAGAAGGGGACAGGGAAAGTGAGCAGTTCTTC. This codes for CASSQEGDRESEQFF. The rearrangement links TRBV14 to TRBJ2-1, with 9 nucleotides matching TRBD1. From germline, CDR1 is SGHDN and CDR2 FVKESK. V shed 0 bases, J shed 9 bases, and the junction held 6 bases outside the gene matches. The length of the CDR3 is 15 residues.

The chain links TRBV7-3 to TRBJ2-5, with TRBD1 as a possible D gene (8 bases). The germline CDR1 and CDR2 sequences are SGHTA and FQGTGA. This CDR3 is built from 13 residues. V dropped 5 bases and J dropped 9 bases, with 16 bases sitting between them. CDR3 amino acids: CASSPGQAGAQYF. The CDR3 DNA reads TGTGCCAGCAGCCCGGGACAGGCGGGGGCCCAGTACTTC.